This T cell receptor beta chain derives from a study of monozygotic twins with inflammatory bowel disease (dated by TCRdb to about 2019). Regarding the research as a whole: In total, approximately 28 monozygotic twin pairs made up the full study: 19 Danish pairs, all IBD-discordant, plus nine German pairs, of which four were IBD-concordant and five were IBD-discordant. Each individual had, on average, about 151 000 unique TCRalpha sequences and 181 000 unique TCRbeta sequences available for analysis. Disease-associated traits were sought mainly through comparisons between IBD patients and their genetically identical healthy co-twins within discordant pairs. General study outcomes and caveats: Fewer clonotypes were shared with other individuals by IBD patients than by healthy twins, most markedly in patients showing signs of disease activity. Measured by the inverse Simpson index, TCRbeta repertoire diversity was lower in IBD patients than in their healthy co-twins. Because patients received different immunosuppressive treatments, the repertoires may have picked up extra background noise and variability between individuals. The results gave no support for a single strong signal or clonotype linked to IBD. Repertoire similarity did not differ between concordant and discordant twins, which could be due to limited statistical power. The analysis was unable to tell apart different T cell subtypes.

Worth noting for this clonotype: Its antigen is unknown.

Library prep was done by 5' RACE. The input for every TCR library was approximately 3,500 ng of total RNA. cDNA was synthesized with SMARTScribe reverse transcriptase in eight separate reactions per sample. Unique molecular identifiers containing a 6-nucleotide sample barcode were introduced through template switching during cDNA synthesis. TCRalpha and TCRbeta cDNA was amplified in two nested PCRs of approximately 16 and 10 cycles, and bead purification was carried out after each PCR. Before amplification, the cDNA was treated with uracil DNA-glycosylase and purified using the QIAquick PCR purification kit. The second PCR added Illumina TruSeq-compatible adapters along with sample-specific barcodes. TapeStation and Qubit were used to check library quality and concentration, and about 5 ng of each library was pooled. Pooled libraries were sequenced on an Illumina HiSeq2500 single-index Rapid Run with 2 x 100 bp reads and custom sequencing primers. Processing in the source paper ran as follows. PCR and sequencing errors were corrected by UMI-based consensus assembly using MiGEC version 1.2.6. MiXCR version 2.1.1 handled V(D)J alignment, clonotype assembly and CDR3 extraction. Gene usage, clonotype sharing and MAIT/NKT TCR abundance were normalised by analysing the top 1000, 10 000 and 20 000 clonotypes per sample. Diversity was computed as the inverse Simpson index with the vegan R package after downsampling to 27 000 UMIs. Paired Mann-Whitney U tests were applied to discordant twin pairs, with Benjamini-Hochberg correction for multiple testing. One entry per CDR3 protein sequence results from the TCRdb reprocessing of the reads, with DNA left out. These V and J calls are TCRdb output, not the study's own analysis. This sample's clone table shows nearly 450,000 distinct CDR3 sequences. Together, the top ten hold about 2.4% of the sample.

The CDR3 starts with the cysteine, ends with the phenylalanine, and has 16 residues. The record lacks a DNA sequence. CDR1 SQVTM and CDR2 ANQGSEA were looked up in the germline V gene. From each donor, a roughly 2.5 ml peripheral blood sample was collected into PAXgene tubes and stored at -80 degrees C. Total RNA was isolated from whole blood with the PAXgene blood miRNA kit on an automated QIAcube, without T cell sorting. Peripheral blood from monozygotic twin pairs who were concordant or discordant for inflammatory bowel disease underwent deep TCRalpha and TCRbeta repertoire profiling using unique molecular barcoding. For every twin pair, smoking habits were documented, and each individual was categorised as a current, former or never smoker.

The sequence was collected from a human donor with ulcerative colitis or Crohn's disease, or a healthy co-twin of an affected twin (not recorded which). The sample was blood. This chain is built from TRBV29-1 and TRBJ2-7; TCRdb names TRBD1, which stays unverified in the absence of DNA. Here the CDR3 is given as CSVEVIPTGTVNEQYF.